The T cell receptor beta chain under discussion was sequenced for a study of T cells in Graves' hyperthyroidism and ophthalmopathy. Germline assignment: CDR1 SGHRS and CDR2 YFSETQ. The CDR3 runs to 15 residues. Template material for amplifying TCR beta CDR3 regions consisted of RNA transcripts. The HTBI primer set served for first-round RT-PCR of the TCR CDR3. TCRdb analysed the multiplex PCR reads with MiXCR anew, one entry per CDR3 protein. Of 700,000 to 850,000 distinct CDR3 sequences listed, around 40% are singletons. This clonotype turned up a few times. One end of the junction fails to match germline, which may point to a read error.

The chain couples TRBV5-1 to TRBJ1-2, with D maybe TRBD1 (5 bases). The sequencing input was blood. This TCR was recovered from a woman between 40 and 50 years old with Graves' hyperthyroidism. CDR3 coding DNA: TGTGCCAGCAGCTTAGGGGATACAGGTCTCTATGGCTACACCTTC. It specifies CASSLGDTGLYGYTF.